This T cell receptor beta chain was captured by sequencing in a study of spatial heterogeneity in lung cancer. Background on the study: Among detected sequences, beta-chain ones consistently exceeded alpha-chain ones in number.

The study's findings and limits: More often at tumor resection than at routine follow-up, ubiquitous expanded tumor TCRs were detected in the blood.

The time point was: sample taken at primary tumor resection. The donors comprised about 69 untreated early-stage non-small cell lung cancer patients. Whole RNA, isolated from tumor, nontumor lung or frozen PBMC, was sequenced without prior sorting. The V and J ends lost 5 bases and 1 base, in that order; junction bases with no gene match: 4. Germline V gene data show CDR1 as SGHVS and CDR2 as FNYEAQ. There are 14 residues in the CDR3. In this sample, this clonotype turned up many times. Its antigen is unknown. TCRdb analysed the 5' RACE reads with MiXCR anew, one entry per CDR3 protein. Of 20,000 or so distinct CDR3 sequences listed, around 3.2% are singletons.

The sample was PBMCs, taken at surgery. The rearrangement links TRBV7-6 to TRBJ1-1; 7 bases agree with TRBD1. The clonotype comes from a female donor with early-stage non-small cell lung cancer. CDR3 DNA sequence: TGTGCCAGCAGCCCAGGGGGGTCGAACACTGAAGCTTTCTTT. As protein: CASSPGGSNTEAFF.